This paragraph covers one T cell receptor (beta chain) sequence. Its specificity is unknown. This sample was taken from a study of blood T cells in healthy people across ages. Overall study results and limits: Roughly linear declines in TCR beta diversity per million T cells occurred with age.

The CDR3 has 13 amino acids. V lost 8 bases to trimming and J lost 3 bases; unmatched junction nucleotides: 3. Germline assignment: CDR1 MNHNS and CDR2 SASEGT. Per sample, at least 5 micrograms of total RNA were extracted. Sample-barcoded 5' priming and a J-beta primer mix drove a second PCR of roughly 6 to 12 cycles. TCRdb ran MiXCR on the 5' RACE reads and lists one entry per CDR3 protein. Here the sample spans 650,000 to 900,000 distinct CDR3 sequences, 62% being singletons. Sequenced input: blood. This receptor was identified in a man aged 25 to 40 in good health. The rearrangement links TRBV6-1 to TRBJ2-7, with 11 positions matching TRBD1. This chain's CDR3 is CASGGTGGYEQYF. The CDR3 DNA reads TGTGCCAGCGGAGGGACAGGGGGCTACGAGCAGTACTTC.